The rows below give T cell receptor beta chains drawn from one sample of a study of blood T cell repertoires in COVID-19. Clones were read by immunoSEQ multiplex PCR, and TCRdb kept only the in-frame ones, dropping some. Here the sample spans some 100,000 clones, 85% being singletons. The specimen was peripheral blood. All receptors come from a human donor in a cohort sampled during active COVID-19. CDR3s leave out the opening cysteine and the closing phenylalanine or tryptophan. D genes are given only for firm matches. Only part of the rows carry a size: once, few, many, or a class if the clone is expanded.

V: TRBV9; size: NA; D: TRBD2; CDR3: ASSVVAGGANTGELF
V: TRBV5-1; size: NA; D: TRBD2; CDR3: ASSSSTSGKTQY
V: TRBV7-2; size: NA; D: TRBD2; CDR3: ASRHPLSAGVQETQY
V: TRBV4-3; size: NA; D: NA; CDR3: ASSQAQGSYNEQF
V: TRBV11-2; size: NA; D: NA; CDR3: ASSLTGRAF
V: TRBV5-1; size: NA; D: NA; CDR3: ASSLRTGSSNEQY
V: TRBV18; size: NA; D: NA; CDR3: ASSATSSGGYT
V: TRBV5-1; size: NA; D: TRBD1; CDR3: ASSFGQGNYGYT
V: TRBV6-6; size: NA; D: NA; CDR3: ASSYSEGRGYNEQF
V: TRBV19; size: NA; D: NA; CDR3: ASHKGGTPGYT
V: TRBV19; size: once; D: NA; CDR3: ASSPRGGQPQH
V: TRBV7-2; size: NA; D: TRBD1; CDR3: ASSIPGQGYGEQY
V: TRBV7-9; size: few; D: TRBD1; CDR3: ASSLRSGQGVSSTDTQY
V: TRBV18; size: NA; D: TRBD1; CDR3: ASSPSGTGLSEQY
V: TRBV19; size: NA; D: TRBD1; CDR3: ASSPRQGRATNEKLF
V: TRBV5-6; size: NA; D: TRBD2; CDR3: ASSSGVLAGGGTDTQY
V: TRBV11-2; size: NA; D: TRBD2; CDR3: ASSKRLAGSSYNEQF
V: TRBV19; size: few; D: NA; CDR3: ASSLADFIIYEQY
V: TRBV27; size: NA; D: TRBD1; CDR3: ASSARSRGHTGELF
V: TRBV4-3; size: NA; D: TRBD1; CDR3: ASSLGTGAGNTIY
V: TRBV2; size: NA; D: TRBD2; CDR3: AAATGGIEETQY
V: TRBV11-2; size: NA; D: TRBD2; CDR3: ASSLGVGRAEETQY
V: TRBV18; size: NA; D: NA; CDR3: ASSPPGGGETQY
V: TRBV7-9; size: NA; D: NA; CDR3: ASSPTGENTIY
V: TRBV5-1; size: once; D: TRBD1; CDR3: ASRGPPGGAETQY
V: TRBV30; size: NA; D: NA; CDR3: ALEVETQY
V: TRBV25-1; size: NA; D: NA; CDR3: ASTGDTGELF
V: TRBV5-1; size: NA; D: NA; CDR3: ASSTALTIYEQY
V: TRBV7-2; size: NA; D: NA; CDR3: ASSGTTVEDTQY
V: TRBV5-6; size: few; D: NA; CDR3: ASRAGFLDTEAF
V: TRBV6-5; size: NA; D: TRBD2; CDR3: ASSYSGTSGTNEQF
V: TRBV6-5; size: NA; D: NA; CDR3: ASRLGSNNQPQH
V: TRBV11-2; size: NA; D: TRBD1; CDR3: ASSRTGGETQY
V: TRBV7-2; size: NA; D: NA; CDR3: ASSSDRNTEAF
V: TRBV18; size: NA; D: TRBD2; CDR3: ASSKTSGRNEQF
V: TRBV7-9; size: NA; D: NA; CDR3: ASSLPGAYNEQF
V: TRBV3-1/TRBV3-2; size: NA; D: NA; CDR3: ASSQGNYLGDTQY
V: TRBV27; size: once; D: TRBD1; CDR3: ASSPTGTGANVLT
V: TRBV5-6; size: NA; D: NA; CDR3: ASSLVASGEQF
V: TRBV9; size: NA; D: TRBD1; CDR3: ASSIQGAMSGELF
V: TRBV5-1; size: NA; D: NA; CDR3: ASSPSTGMETQY
V: TRBV5-4; size: NA; D: TRBD2; CDR3: ASSLGLASDTQY
V: TRBV12-3/TRBV12-4; size: NA; D: NA; CDR3: ASSPSLYGYT
V: TRBV7-9; size: NA; D: NA; CDR3: ASSLVVGNFYGYT
V: TRBV6-5; size: NA; D: NA; CDR3: ASGGGEAF
V: TRBV10-3; size: NA; D: TRBD1; CDR3: AISRDRETNTEAF
V: TRBV7-2; size: NA; D: NA; CDR3: ASSLDRGSYEQY
V: TRBV10-3; size: once; D: NA; CDR3: AISESFTGAARTEAF
V: TRBV6-5; size: NA; D: NA; CDR3: ASRPGANYGYT
V: TRBV5-4; size: NA; D: TRBD1; CDR3: ASSLVPPGQGSDTQY
V: TRBV13; size: NA; D: TRBD1; CDR3: ASSLPGTGSYGYT
V: TRBV28; size: NA; D: TRBD1; CDR3: ASSGRDREYNEQF
V: TRBV18; size: NA; D: TRBD1; CDR3: ASSPGQGTEQY
V: TRBV7-8; size: few; D: NA; CDR3: ASSNEGGEQY
V: TRBV9; size: NA; D: NA; CDR3: ASSVDPRGLREKLF
V: TRBV5-8; size: NA; D: TRBD2; CDR3: ASSTPYGLAGGGETQY
V: TRBV2; size: NA; D: NA; CDR3: ASSAIEMAAAGYT
V: TRBV19; size: NA; D: NA; CDR3: ASRGIPTYEQY